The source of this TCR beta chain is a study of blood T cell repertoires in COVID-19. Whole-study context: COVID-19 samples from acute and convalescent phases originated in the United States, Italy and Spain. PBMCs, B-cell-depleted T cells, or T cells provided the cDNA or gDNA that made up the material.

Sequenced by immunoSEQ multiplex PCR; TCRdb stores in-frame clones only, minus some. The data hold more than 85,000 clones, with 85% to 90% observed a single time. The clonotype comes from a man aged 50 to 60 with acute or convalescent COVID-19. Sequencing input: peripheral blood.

The CDR3 DNA is TGTGCCACCAGTTCGGGGGGGCAAGAGACCCAGTACTTC. Its protein product is CATSSGGQETQYF. This chain connects TRBV24-1 to TRBJ2-5, with TRBD2 identical over 8 bases. Germline CDR1 reads KGHDR; CDR2 reads SFDVKD. The length of the CDR3 is 13 residues. With V trimmed by 6 bases and J by 2 bases, 1 base remained unmatched.